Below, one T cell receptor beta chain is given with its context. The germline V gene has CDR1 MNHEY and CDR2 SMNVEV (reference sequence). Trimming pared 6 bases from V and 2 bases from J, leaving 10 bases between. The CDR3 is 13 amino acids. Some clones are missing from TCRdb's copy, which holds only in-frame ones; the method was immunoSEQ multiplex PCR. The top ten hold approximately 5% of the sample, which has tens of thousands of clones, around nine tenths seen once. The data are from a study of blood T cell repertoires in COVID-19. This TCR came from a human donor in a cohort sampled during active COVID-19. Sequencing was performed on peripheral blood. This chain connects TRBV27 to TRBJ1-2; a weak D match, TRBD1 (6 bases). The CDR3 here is CASSFTGNYGYTF. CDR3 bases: TGTGCCAGCAGCTTTACAGGGAACTATGGCTACACCTTC.